The next 14 T cell receptor beta chains were all read from a single sample in a study of cytomegalovirus exposure and HLA in healthy donors. The PCR contained 60 Vbeta and 13 Jbeta primers. Sequencing used immunoSEQ multiplex PCR; TCRdb keeps in-frame clones, though not all of them. This sample has some 130,000 clones, with roughly 88% found just once. The sequenced material came from PBMCs. Receptor source: a boy aged 5-17 years in good health and CMV-seronegative.

The CDR3 loop reads CASAGYGTEAFF. The CDR3 coding sequence is TGTGCCAGCGCGGGTTATGGCACTGAAGCTTTCTTT. This chain links TRBV6-7 with TRBJ1-1, with D hard to call. TRBV6-7 is known as an ORF, though its function is uncertain. V gave up 8 bases and J gave up 4 bases, with 11 bases separating them. This CDR3 comprises 12 residues.

The chain uses TRBV19 and TRBJ1-5; 9 bases align to TRBD1. Unmatched junction bases numbered 11, after V lost 5 bases and J lost 9 bases. Germline-derived CDR1 and CDR2 are LNHDA and SQIVND (reference sequence). CDR3 length: 15 residues. As DNA, the CDR3 is TGTGCCAGTAGTTCCGGGACAGGGCTGGGAGGGCCCCAGCATTTT. Its protein is CASSSGTGLGGPQHF.

The V call is TRBV15, the J call TRBJ1-4; D is ambiguous. This CDR3 region has 16 residues. Germline CDR1 is LNHNV and CDR2 is YYDKDF (reference sequence). V lost 5 bases, J lost 3 bases, and 16 bases lay in between. CDR3 nucleotides: TGTGCCACCAGCCGTCCCCCCATAGACTCTAATGAAAAACTGTTTTTT. Translated: CATSRPPIDSNEKLFF.

The table lists this clone with a count of one. The chain recombines TRBV15 with TRBJ1-5; 10 positions agree with TRBD1. CDR3 size: 12 residues. Germline CDR1 LNHNV, CDR2 YYDKDF (reference sequence). With V trimmed by 8 bases and J by 7 bases, 2 bases remained unmatched. CDR3 sequence reads: CATGTGEQPQHF. The CDR3 region has the DNA TGTGCCACCGGGACAGGGGAACAGCCCCAGCATTTT.

The chain joins TRBV20-1 to TRBJ1-1, with 8 nucleotides matching TRBD1. Germline CDR1 reads DFQATT; CDR2 reads SNEGSKA (reference sequence). There are 11 residues in the CDR3. The CDR3 DNA reads TGCAGGGGGGACAGGAGCACTGAAGCTTTCTTT. It specifies CRGDRSTEAFF.

This rearrangement joins TRBV7-3 to TRBJ2-2; 12 bases line up with TRBD2. Trimming cost V 2 bases and J 2 bases; bases outside gene matches: 3. The germline CDR1 and CDR2 sequences are SGHTA and FQGTGA. This CDR3 region has 17 residues. The CDR3 nucleotides are TGTGCCAGCAGCTTACGACTAGCGGGGGCCAACACCGGGGAGCTGTTTTTT. Protein product: CASSLRLAGANTGELFF.

CDR3 sequence: CASSRTGGAAETQYF. The CDR3 DNA is TGCGCCAGCAGCCGGACAGGGGGCGCGGCCGAGACCCAGTACTTC. The V call is TRBV5-1, the J call TRBJ2-5; 11 nucleotides match TRBD1. There are 15 residues in the CDR3. The trim removed 4 bases at V and 5 bases at J, leaving 7 bases unmatched. Germline values: CDR1 SGHRS, CDR2 YFSETQ. The entire variable domain, with the rest obtained from reference TRBV5-1 and TRBJ2-5, is as follows: KAGVTQTPRYLIKTRGQQVTLSCSPISGHRSVSWYQQTPGQGLQFLFEYFSETQRNKGNFPGRFSGRQFSNSRSEMNVSTLELGDSALYLCASSRTGGAAETQYFGPGTRLLVL.

V usage is TRBV30 and J usage is TRBJ1-4; no clear D gene. The germline gives CDR1 GTSNPN, CDR2 SVGIG (reference sequence). The CDR3 covers 10 residues. Trimming cost V 4 bases and J 8 bases, with 5 bases left between them. For the CDR3, the DNA is TGTGCCTGGAAACAGGAAAAACTGTTTTTT. Translating gives CAWKQEKLFF. The full variable domain, completed using reference TRBV30 and TRBJ1-4, is SQTIHQWPATLVQPVGSPLSLECTVEGTSNPNLYWYRQAAGRGLQLLFYSVGIGQISSEVPQNLSASRPQDRQFILSSKKLLLSDSGFYLCAWKQEKLFFGSGTQLSVL.

The CDR3 reads CASSLSLSHRGYEQYF. In DNA form, the CDR3 reads TGTGCCAGCAGTTTATCTCTGTCTCACAGGGGTTACGAGCAGTACTTC. The genes are TRBV27 and TRBJ2-7, with TRBD1 identical over 7 bases. The germline V gene encodes CDR1 MNHEY and CDR2 SMNVEV (reference sequence). After removal of 0 bases from V and 4 bases from J, the junction contained 9 bases not matched to a gene. CDR3 length: 16 residues.

The chain joins TRBV5-1 to TRBJ1-2, with D hard to call. The CDR3 contains 13 residues. V was pared by 0 bases and J by 8 bases, with 11 bases between. CDR1 is SGHRS and CDR2 is YFSETQ in the germline V gene. CDR3 region: CASSLAPLEGYTF. CDR3 nucleotide sequence: TGCGCCAGCAGCTTGGCCCCCTTGGAGGGCTACACCTTC.

Comment on this clone: Other nucleotide sequences from this sample produce the same CDR3. The rearrangement uses TRBV7-3 and TRBJ2-2; perhaps TRBD2 as D (7 bases). Germline V lookup: CDR1 SGHTA, CDR2 FQGTGA. The CDR3 length is 13 residues. Trimming removed 5 bases at V and 5 bases at J, with 9 bases between. The CDR3 spells CASSGGATGELFF. The CDR3 bases are TGTGCCAGCAGCGGGGGGGCTACCGGGGAGCTGTTTTTT.

As DNA, the CDR3 is TGTGCCAGCAGCTTTAGGGGGCGTGAGACCCAGTACTTC. The encoded protein is CASSFRGRETQYF. The J gene is TRBJ2-5, the V gene TRBV7-6, with TRBD1 matching 7 bases. Germline CDR1 is SGHVS and CDR2 is FNYEAQ. The CDR3 runs 13 residues. V was pared by 3 bases and J by 5 bases, with 3 bases of the junction left unmatched.

The CDR3 bases are TGTGCCAGCAGCTTAGACACGGAGACCCAGTACTTC. Translation: CASSLDTETQYF. The chain is built from TRBV5-8 and TRBJ2-5, with D unresolved. Trimming cost V 2 bases and J 5 bases, with 7 bases left between them. CDR3 length: 12 residues. In germline, CDR1 is SGHTS, CDR2 YDEGEE. The full variable domain, completed using reference TRBV5-8 and TRBJ2-5, is EAGVTQSPTHLIKTRGQQATLRCSPISGHTSVYWYQQALGLGLQFLLWYDEGEERNRGNFPPRFSGRQFPNYSSELNVNALELEDSALYLCASSLDTETQYFGPGTRLLVL.

This chain uses TRBV15 with TRBJ2-2, with 14 bases lining up with TRBD2. Trimming cost V 8 bases and J 7 bases; bases outside gene matches: 3. Looked up from germline, CDR1 is LNHNV and CDR2 is YYDKDF (reference sequence). There are 14 residues in the CDR3. The CDR3: CATGLAGGIGELFF. CDR3 bases: TGTGCCACCGGACTAGCGGGGGGCATCGGGGAGCTGTTTTTT.